One T cell receptor (beta chain) is described in this entry. Its antigen is unidentified. Trimming pared 6 bases from V and 0 bases from J, leaving 12 bases between. From germline, CDR1 is SGHVS and CDR2 FNYEAQ. The length of the CDR3 is 15 residues. The entry originates in a study of T cell repertoires in cytomegalovirus infection. Study overall: TCR beta signatures that were public indicated CMV infection and matching HLA type.

MiXCR was run by TCRdb on the reads, yielding one entry per CDR3 protein. Altogether about 830,000 distinct CDR3 sequences are present, about 31% being singletons, with the ten largest covering 9.5% to 15%. Study-wide findings and caveats: Using cumulative public TCR beta family frequency, the authors identified those who carried CMV together with the relevant HLA. CMV-specific TCR beta clonotypes restricted by HLA-C dominated the ex vivo response.

The gene calls are TRBV7-6 and TRBJ2-4, with a tentative D call TRBD2 (5 bases). The sequences come from cultured CD8+ T cells from PBMCs, collected from culture after CMV antigen stimulation. This TCR was recovered from a human donor in good health (CMV status not recorded). Some clones in this sample may be carry-over from other donors' samples. The CDR3 coding sequence is TGTGCCAGCAGACCTCCGGGGTTAGCCAAAAACATTCAGTACTTC. Translated, it gives CASRPPGLAKNIQYF.